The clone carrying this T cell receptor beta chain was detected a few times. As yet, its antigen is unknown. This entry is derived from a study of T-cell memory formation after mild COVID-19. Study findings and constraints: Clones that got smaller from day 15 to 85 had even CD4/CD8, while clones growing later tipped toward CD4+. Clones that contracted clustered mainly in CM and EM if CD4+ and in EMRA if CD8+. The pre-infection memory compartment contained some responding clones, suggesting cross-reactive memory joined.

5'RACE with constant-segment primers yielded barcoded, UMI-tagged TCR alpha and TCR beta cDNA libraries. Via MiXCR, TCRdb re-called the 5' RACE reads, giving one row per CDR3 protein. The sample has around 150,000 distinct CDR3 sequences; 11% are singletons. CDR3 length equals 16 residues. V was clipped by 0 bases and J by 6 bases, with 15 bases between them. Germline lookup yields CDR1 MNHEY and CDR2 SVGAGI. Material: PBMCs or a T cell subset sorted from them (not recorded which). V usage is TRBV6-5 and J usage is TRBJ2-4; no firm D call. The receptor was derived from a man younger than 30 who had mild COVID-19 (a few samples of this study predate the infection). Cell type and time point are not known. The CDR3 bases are TGTGCCAGCAGTTACTCGATTGATAGTTGGGGAAACATTCAGTACTTC. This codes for CASSYSIDSWGNIQYF.